The entry below gives a single T cell receptor (beta chain) sequence along with its context. In germline, CDR1 is SGHAT, CDR2 FQNNGV. V dropped 2 bases and J dropped 0 bases, with 10 bases sitting between them. The CDR3 consists of 15 residues. Under the authors' procedure: Nucleated cell counts were estimated from reference gene primer amplification. Generated by immunoSEQ multiplex PCR, the TCRdb table keeps only in-frame clones and is missing some. From that table come the V and J calls and clone size; the DNA was used to work out D and trimming. This sample has 110,000 to 150,000 clones; roughly 90% occur once, and the top ten carry roughly 4%. Cohorts were assigned according to the clinical history that participants reported. This sample is drawn from a study of blood T cell repertoires in COVID-19. Study background: Some COVID-19 samples were acute and others convalescent; all came from the United States, Italy and Spain. The cDNA or gDNA used as material had been derived from T cells, B-cell-depleted T cells, or PBMCs.

The chain couples TRBV11-2 to TRBJ1-2, with a tentative D call TRBD1 (6 bases). What was sequenced was PBMCs or T cells enriched from blood (not recorded which). The receptor comes from a man in his forties or fifties who had recovered from COVID-19. The CDR3 nucleotides are TGTGCCAGCAGCTTAACGGACAGCACTAACTATGGCTACACCTTC. It translates to CASSLTDSTNYGYTF.